The present T cell receptor beta chain was sequenced within a study of T cells after yellow fever vaccination. Overall study context: Low-cell-number fractions were prepared with SMART-Seq v4 Ultra Low Input.

In regard to this clonotype: Its matching antigen is unknown.

In making TCR cDNA, 5'RACE template switching added a universal primer site and UMIs to it. TCRdb reprocessed the 5' RACE reads with MiXCR, giving one entry per CDR3 protein. This sample has some 240,000 distinct CDR3 sequences, with 3.2% found just once. This CDR3 has 13 residues. The germline V gene encodes CDR1 SGHTA and CDR2 FQGNSA. The V and J ends lost 5 bases and 1 base respectively, with 6 bases between them. General study points: The secondary response peaked faster, at day 5 versus 15, but was weaker.

The chain has TRBV7-2 and TRBJ1-5; D is possibly TRBD1 (5 bases). The clonotype comes from a man between 18 and 29 years old who received the YFV17D yellow fever vaccine. Here the sequenced sample was CD4+ T cells sorted from PBMCs, taken 10 days after the yellow fever booster vaccination. The CDR3 coding sequence is TGTGCCAGCAGCCGACAGAGCAATCAGCCCCAGCATTTT. Amino acid sequence: CASSRQSNQPQHF. Using reference TRBV7-2 and TRBJ1-5 for the parts outside the CDR3, the full variable domain is GAGVSQSPSNKVTEKGKDVELRCDPISGHTALYWYRQSLGQGLEFLIYFQGNSAPDKSGLPSDRFSAERTGGSVSTLTIQRTQQEDSAVYLCASSRQSNQPQHFGDGTRLSIL.